These 22 T cell receptor beta chains were all obtained from the same sample, sequenced in a study of T-cell memory formation after mild COVID-19. From the 5' RACE reads, TCRdb called clonotypes with MiXCR, one entry per CDR3 protein. The repertoire has roughly 380,000 distinct CDR3 sequences, 25% to 30% of them found once; the top ten carry approximately 13%. Sequencing was done on a sample of PBMCs or a T cell subset sorted from them (not recorded which). These receptors originate from an adult woman who had mild COVID-19 (a few samples of this study predate the infection). Cell type and time point are not known.

This clonotype has a handful of counts. The genes are TRBV4-2 and TRBJ2-7, with 7 bases aligning to TRBD2. The CDR3 length is 16 residues. V shed 4 bases and J 2 bases; nucleotides not matched to a gene: 11. In germline, CDR1 is LGHNA, CDR2 YNFKEQ. As DNA, the CDR3 is TGTGCCAGCAGCCCGATAGGGACTATCCTTACCTACGAGCAGTACTTC. Its protein product is CASSPIGTILTYEQYF.

The table lists this clonotype with many counts. The chain joins TRBV6-2 or TRBV6-3 to TRBJ2-3; D possibly uses TRBD1 or TRBD2 (5 bases each). Germline loops: CDR1 MNHEY, CDR2 SVGEGT. Deletions cut 8 bases from V and 2 bases from J, with 17 bases between. The CDR3 runs 15 residues. The CDR3: CASGAGTHITDTQYF. The CDR3 DNA reads TGTGCCAGCGGAGCCGGGACCCACATCACAGATACGCAGTATTTT.

This clonotype was seen more than once but under ten times. The rearrangement links TRBV5-1 to TRBJ2-7; TRBD1 matches 9 bases. Germline V CDR1 and CDR2: SGHRS, YFSETQ. J gave up 3 bases and V 5 bases, and 6 bases lay outside the gene matches. The CDR3 contains 14 residues. CDR3 DNA sequence: TGCGCCAGCAGAACGGGACAGGGAAACTACGAGCAGTACTTC. Residues: CASRTGQGNYEQYF.

This clonotype was counted a few times. The rearrangement uses TRBV27 and TRBJ2-4, with TRBD1 as a possible D gene (6 bases). Germline CDR1 reads MNHEY; CDR2 reads SMNVEV (reference sequence). V shed 5 bases and J shed 6 bases, with 17 bases lying between them. The CDR3 sequence is 15 residues long. CDR3 sequence reads: CASSPGQRSINIQYF. The CDR3 DNA reads TGTGCCAGCAGTCCCGGACAGAGATCAATAAACATTCAGTACTTC.

The CDR3 reads CASSLAPARGVEAFF. In nucleotides, the CDR3 is TGCGCCAGCAGCTTGGCTCCCGCCAGGGGGGTTGAAGCTTTCTTT. This chain joins TRBV5-1 and TRBJ1-1; 7 nucleotides match TRBD1. V shed 0 bases, J shed 7 bases, and the junction held 9 bases outside the gene matches. Germline CDR1 reads SGHRS; CDR2 reads YFSETQ. The CDR3 is made up of 15 amino acids.

In its sample, this clonotype was seen a few times. J is TRBJ2-3 and V is TRBV7-9, with D possibly being TRBD1 or TRBD2 (6 bases each). Germline-derived CDR1 and CDR2 are SEHNR and FQNEAQ (reference sequence). This CDR3 has 15 amino acids. V was clipped by 3 bases and J by 5 bases, with 15 bases between them. CDR3 DNA: TGTGCCAGCAGCTTGGTACGGGGGCAGGGAGATACGCAGTATTTT. Residues: CASSLVRGQGDTQYF.

This clonotype was observed a handful of times. The V and J genes are TRBV7-9 and TRBJ2-3; D not resolved. CDR3 length equals 13 residues. Trimming removed 5 bases from V and 4 bases from J, with 10 bases in between. Germline CDR1 is SEHNR and CDR2 is FQNEAQ (reference sequence). Written as DNA, the CDR3 is TGTGCCAGCAGCGCCCCGTTATCAGATACGCAGTATTTT. This encodes CASSAPLSDTQYF.

This chain joins TRBV6-6 and TRBJ2-1; 9 bases agree with TRBD2. The CDR3 length is 16 residues. V was pared by 0 bases and J by 6 bases, with 6 bases of the junction left unmatched. In germline, CDR1 is MNHNY, CDR2 SVGAGI (reference sequence). The CDR3 nucleotides are TGTGCCAGCAGTTACTCGCGGGGAGCGGGGGGCAATGAGCAGTTCTTC. Protein sequence: CASSYSRGAGGNEQFF.

This clonotype has more than one count but fewer than ten. This sequence joins TRBV24-1 and TRBJ2-3, with 8 positions matching TRBD2. Germline CDR1 is KGHDR and CDR2 is SFDVKD. Germline trimming cut 3 bases from V and 6 bases from J; bases unmatched to any gene: 10. This CDR3 comprises 16 residues. This chain's CDR3 is CATSDATRTSRDTQYF. CDR3 nucleotide sequence: TGTGCCACCAGTGATGCTACTCGGACTAGCCGGGATACGCAGTATTTT.

This clonotype was counted once. The J gene is TRBJ1-5, the V gene TRBV3-1; D is unclear. Trimming removed 1 base at V and 0 bases at J, with 7 bases between. Per germline, CDR1 LGHDT and CDR2 YNNKEL (reference sequence). CDR3 length: 15 residues. The CDR3 region is CASSQGSVSNQPQHF. The DNA for the CDR3 is TGTGCCAGCAGCCAAGGGTCAGTTAGCAATCAGCCCCAGCATTTT.

The V gene is TRBV15, the J gene TRBJ2-3, with D perhaps TRBD2 (7 bases). The V and J ends lost 6 bases and 2 bases respectively, with 12 bases between them. The CDR3 runs to 14 residues. In germline, CDR1 is LNHNV, CDR2 YYDKDF (reference sequence). The CDR3 reads CATRGGGNTDTQYF. In DNA form, the CDR3 reads TGTGCCACCAGAGGGGGGGGTAACACAGATACGCAGTATTTT.

This chain joins TRBV6-6 and TRBJ2-3; D remains ambiguous. The CDR3 runs to 12 residues. CDR1 and CDR2 (germline): MNHNY, SVGAGI (reference sequence). The germline V and J ends were trimmed by 7 bases and 7 bases, with 12 bases remaining between them. The CDR3 nucleotides are TGTGCCAGCAATCCTGCCCCGAATACGCAGTATTTT. Translated: CASNPAPNTQYF.

The sample holds a few counts of this clonotype. The chain employs TRBV20-1 and TRBJ1-3; D is uncertain. V shed 6 bases and J shed 3 bases, with 9 bases lying between them. Germline V gene lookup returns CDR1 DFQATT and CDR2 SNEGSKA (reference sequence). The CDR3 loop spans 12 amino acids. CDR3 bases: TGCAGTGCCACGGACGGTGGAAACACCATATATTTT. The encoded protein is CSATDGGNTIYF.

A few counts support this clonotype. This chain connects TRBV24-1 to TRBJ2-2; D possibly matches TRBD1 or TRBD2 (5 bases each). Germline V gene sequence: CDR1 KGHDR, CDR2 SFDVKD. Trimming took 1 base from V and 4 from J, leaving 12 bases between them. CDR3 length: 16 amino acids. The CDR3 region has the DNA TGTGCCACCAGTGATTTCGAGGGGTCGGTCACCGGGGAGCTGTTTTTT. It translates to CATSDFEGSVTGELFF.

This clonotype was picked up a small number of times. The chain couples TRBV14 to TRBJ2-5; TRBD2 agrees at 10 bases. V was clipped by 0 bases and J by 1 base; unmatched bases: 14. CDR1 and CDR2 from the germline V gene are SGHDN and FVKESK. The CDR3 sequence is 20 residues long. CDR3 nucleotides: TGTGCCAGCAGCCAAGATGGTGTGGCTAGCGGGAGAGGGTCCCAAGAGACCCAGTACTTC. This translates into CASSQDGVASGRGSQETQYF.

The rearrangement uses TRBV10-3 and TRBJ1-2; possible D gene TRBD1, 5 bases. This CDR3 comprises 16 residues. In germline, CDR1 is ENHRY, CDR2 SYGVKD. The V gene lost 2 bases and the J gene lost 2 bases, with 15 bases spanning the gap. The CDR3 loop is CAISEGMAWGNYGYTF. The CDR3 DNA follows: TGTGCCATCAGTGAGGGGATGGCATGGGGGAACTATGGCTACACCTTC.

V gene TRBV12-3 or TRBV12-4 combines with J gene TRBJ1-6; D unresolved. Trimming removed 5 bases at V and 10 bases at J, with 12 bases between. The CDR3 runs 13 residues. DNA of the CDR3: TGTGCCAGCAGTCCATCTGTTCGCTCACCCCTCCACTTT. Translated, it gives CASSPSVRSPLHF.

The rearrangement joins TRBV29-1 to TRBJ1-1, with 7 positions matching TRBD1. Germline CDR1 and CDR2: SQVTM and ANQGSEA. The CDR3 contains 13 residues. The J segment lost 5 bases and the V segment lost 6 bases, leaving 9 bases of the junction unmatched. The CDR3 nucleotides read TGCAGCGTATTCACAGGGGCAGGAACTGAAGCTTTCTTT. Translation gives CSVFTGAGTEAFF. Full variable domain (remainder filled in from reference TRBV29-1 and TRBJ1-1): SAVISQKPSRDICQRGTSLTIQCQVDSQVTMMFWYRQQPGQSLTLIATANQGSEATYESGFVIDKFPISRPNLTFSTLTVSNMSPEDSSIYLCSVFTGAGTEAFFGQGTRLTVV.

The rearrangement joins TRBV11-3 to TRBJ2-3; 9 nucleotides line up with TRBD2. The CDR3 is made up of 17 amino acids. V gave up 2 bases and J gave up 4 bases; unmatched junction bases: 10. CDR1 and CDR2 (germline): SGHNT, YENEEA. CDR3 in DNA: TGTGCCAGCAGCTTATCGGCGGGAGGGCCGGTAGCAGATACGCAGTATTTT. Amino acids: CASSLSAGGPVADTQYF.

This clonotype has more than one count but fewer than ten. V is TRBV5-1 and J is TRBJ2-5; D possibly corresponds to TRBD1 (5 bases). CDR3 length equals 13 residues. Germline lookup yields CDR1 SGHRS and CDR2 YFSETQ. Trimming took off 4 bases at V and 1 base at J, with 8 bases between the two ends. The CDR3 is CASSGAPQETQYF. The CDR3 DNA reads as TGCGCCAGCAGCGGGGCTCCCCAAGAGACCCAGTACTTC. Together with reference TRBV5-1 and TRBJ2-5, the CDR3 gives the full variable domain: KAGVTQTPRYLIKTRGQQVTLSCSPISGHRSVSWYQQTPGQGLQFLFEYFSETQRNKGNFPGRFSGRQFSNSRSEMNVSTLELGDSALYLCASSGAPQETQYFGPGTRLLVL.

The V call is TRBV24-1, the J call TRBJ1-2, with unresolved D. The V gene's germline CDR1 is KGHDR and CDR2 SFDVKD. CDR3 size: 11 residues. With 5 bases removed from V and 6 bases from J, the gap between germline ends came to 6 bases. The CDR3 region has the DNA TGTGCCACCAGTGGTCCTGATGGCTACACCTTC. Encoded protein: CATSGPDGYTF.

The chain uses TRBV5-1 and TRBJ1-5; no reliable D call. Deletions cut 4 bases from V and 2 bases from J, with 10 bases between. CDR3 length: 14 residues. In germline, CDR1 is SGHRS, CDR2 YFSETQ. CDR3: CASSRYGGNQPQHF. The CDR3 DNA is TGCGCCAGCAGCCGCTACGGGGGCAATCAGCCCCAGCATTTT.